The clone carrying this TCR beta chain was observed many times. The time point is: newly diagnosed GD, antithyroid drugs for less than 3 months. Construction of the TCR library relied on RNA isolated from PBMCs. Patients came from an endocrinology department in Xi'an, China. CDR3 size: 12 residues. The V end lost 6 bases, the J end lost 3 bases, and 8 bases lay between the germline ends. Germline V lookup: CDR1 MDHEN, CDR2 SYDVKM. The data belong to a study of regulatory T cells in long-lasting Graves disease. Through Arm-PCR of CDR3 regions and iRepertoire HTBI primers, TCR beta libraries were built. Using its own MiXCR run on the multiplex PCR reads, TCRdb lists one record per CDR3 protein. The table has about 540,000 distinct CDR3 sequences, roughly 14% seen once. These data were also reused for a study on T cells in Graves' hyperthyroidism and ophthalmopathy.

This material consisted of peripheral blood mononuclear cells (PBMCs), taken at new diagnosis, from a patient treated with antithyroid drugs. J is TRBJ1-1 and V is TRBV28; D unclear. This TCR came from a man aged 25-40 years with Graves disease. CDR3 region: CASSLLDTEAFF. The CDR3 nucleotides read TGTGCCAGCAGCTTGCTAGACACTGAAGCTTTCTTT.